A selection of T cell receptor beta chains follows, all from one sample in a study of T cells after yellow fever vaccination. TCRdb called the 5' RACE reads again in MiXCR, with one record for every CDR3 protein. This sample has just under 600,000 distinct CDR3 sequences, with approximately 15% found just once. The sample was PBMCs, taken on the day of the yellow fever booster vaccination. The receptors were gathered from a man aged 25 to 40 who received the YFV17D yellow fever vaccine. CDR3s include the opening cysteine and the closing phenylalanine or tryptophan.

CDR3 protein: CASNVGGRAPGELFF
J gene: TRBJ2-2
V gene: TRBV12-3/TRBV12-4
CDR3 length: 15

CDR3 protein: CASKEYSNQPQHF
J gene: TRBJ1-5
V gene: TRBV28
CDR3 length: 13

CDR3 protein: CSVGAATEAFF
J gene: TRBJ1-1
V gene: TRBV29-1
CDR3 length: 11

CDR3 protein: CASSDTDSGYGYTF
J gene: TRBJ1-2
V gene: TRBV7-9
CDR3 length: 14

CDR3 protein: CSAWTSGAQETQYF
J gene: TRBJ2-5
V gene: TRBV20-1
CDR3 length: 14

CDR3 protein: CASKASGSVNEQFF
J gene: TRBJ2-1
V gene: TRBV6-2/TRBV6-3
CDR3 length: 14

CDR3 protein: CASSASSTTQYF
J gene: TRBJ2-3
V gene: TRBV19
CDR3 length: 12

CDR3 protein: CASSVPGTSTDTQYF
J gene: TRBJ2-3
V gene: TRBV7-9
CDR3 length: 15

CDR3 protein: CASSLWSGGTYEQYF
J gene: TRBJ2-7
V gene: TRBV7-3
CDR3 length: 15

CDR3 protein: CASSLTAAEREKYEQYF
J gene: TRBJ2-7
V gene: TRBV5-4
CDR3 length: 17

CDR3 protein: CASSVYGGSTEAFF
J gene: TRBJ1-1
V gene: TRBV27
CDR3 length: 14

CDR3 protein: CASSGGVSETQYF
J gene: TRBJ2-5
V gene: TRBV28
CDR3 length: 13

CDR3 protein: CASSERDPFYNEQFF
J gene: TRBJ2-1
V gene: TRBV7-2
CDR3 length: 15

CDR3 protein: CAISLLGSHEQFF
J gene: TRBJ2-1
V gene: TRBV10-3
CDR3 length: 13

CDR3 protein: CASSQEWGRILTGELFF
J gene: TRBJ2-2
V gene: TRBV4-3
CDR3 length: 17

CDR3 protein: CASSKSLGETQYF
J gene: TRBJ2-5
V gene: TRBV7-2
CDR3 length: 13

CDR3 protein: CASSLFGRAAAPEQFF
J gene: TRBJ2-1
V gene: TRBV7-2
CDR3 length: 16

CDR3 protein: CAICFTPPATSGAYEQYF
J gene: TRBJ2-7
V gene: TRBV3-1
CDR3 length: 18

CDR3 protein: CASRSRQGVRENTEAFF
J gene: TRBJ1-1
V gene: TRBV6-5
CDR3 length: 17

CDR3 protein: CAITPDFTGELFF
J gene: TRBJ2-2
V gene: TRBV10-3
CDR3 length: 13

CDR3 protein: CASTSGTGEAFF
J gene: TRBJ1-1
V gene: TRBV6-2/TRBV6-3
CDR3 length: 12

CDR3 protein: CASSGGTGLYEQYF
J gene: TRBJ2-7
V gene: TRBV9
CDR3 length: 14